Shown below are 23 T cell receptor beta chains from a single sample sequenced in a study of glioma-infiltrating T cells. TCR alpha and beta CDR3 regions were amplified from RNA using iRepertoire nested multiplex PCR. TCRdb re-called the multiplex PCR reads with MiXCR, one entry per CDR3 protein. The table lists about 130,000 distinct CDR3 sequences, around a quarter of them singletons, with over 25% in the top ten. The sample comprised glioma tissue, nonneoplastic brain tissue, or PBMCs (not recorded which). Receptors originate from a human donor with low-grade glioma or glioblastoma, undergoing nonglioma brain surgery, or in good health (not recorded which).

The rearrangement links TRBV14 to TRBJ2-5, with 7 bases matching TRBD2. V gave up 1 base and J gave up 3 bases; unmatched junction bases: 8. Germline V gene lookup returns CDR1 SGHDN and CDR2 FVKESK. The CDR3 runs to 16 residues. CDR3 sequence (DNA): TGTGCCAGCAGCCAAGGGTCTAGCCTAGCGGAAGAGACCCAGTACTTC. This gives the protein CASSQGSSLAEETQYF.

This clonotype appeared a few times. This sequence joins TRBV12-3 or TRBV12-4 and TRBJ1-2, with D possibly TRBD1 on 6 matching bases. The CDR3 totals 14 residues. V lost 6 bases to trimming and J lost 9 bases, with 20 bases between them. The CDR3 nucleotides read TGTGCCAGCAGCCCGGGAGGGGGTGAACTTAGCTACACCTTC. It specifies CASSPGGGELSYTF.

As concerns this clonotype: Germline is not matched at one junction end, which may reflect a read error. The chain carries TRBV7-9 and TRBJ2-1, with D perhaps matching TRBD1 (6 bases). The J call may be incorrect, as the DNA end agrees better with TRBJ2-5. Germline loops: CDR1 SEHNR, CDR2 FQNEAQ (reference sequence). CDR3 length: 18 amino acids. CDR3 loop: CANSFGQGTKYLKETQYF. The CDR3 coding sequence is TGTGCCAACAGCTTTGGGCAGGGGACCAAATACTTAAAAGAGACCCAGTACTTC.

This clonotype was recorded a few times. CDR3: CASSLSASGGIGTDTQYF. The CDR3 DNA sequence: TGTGCCAGCAGCTTGTCGGCTAGCGGGGGGATTGGCACAGATACGCAGTATTTT. This rearrangement joins TRBV7-3 to TRBJ2-3; 11 bases are a match to TRBD2. The CDR3 is 18 amino acids. CDR1 and CDR2 (germline): SGHTA, FQGTGA. After removal of 3 bases from V and 1 base from J, the junction contained 9 bases not matched to a gene.

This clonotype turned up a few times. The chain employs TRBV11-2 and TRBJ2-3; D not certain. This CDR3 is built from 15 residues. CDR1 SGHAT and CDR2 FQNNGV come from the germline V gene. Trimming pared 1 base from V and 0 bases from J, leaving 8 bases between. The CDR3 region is CASSLVAPSTDTQYF. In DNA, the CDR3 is TGTGCCAGCAGCTTAGTTGCCCCGAGCACAGATACGCAGTATTTT.

In DNA, the CDR3 is TGTGCCAGCAGCTTCTTGCAGGCACCTTCTGGCAAAAACATTCAGTACTTC. This codes for CASSFLQAPSGKNIQYF. This chain joins TRBV7-2 and TRBJ2-4; no reliable D call. Germline CDR1 and CDR2: SGHTA and FQGNSA. Trimming took off 3 bases at V and 3 bases at J, with 18 bases between the two ends. The CDR3 length is 17 residues.

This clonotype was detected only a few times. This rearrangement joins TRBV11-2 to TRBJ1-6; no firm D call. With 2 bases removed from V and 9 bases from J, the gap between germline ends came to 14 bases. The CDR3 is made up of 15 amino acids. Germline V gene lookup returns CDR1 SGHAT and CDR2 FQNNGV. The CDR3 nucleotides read TGTGCCAGCAGCTTACGAGGGAGGCTTGGTTCACCCCTCCACTTT. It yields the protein CASSLRGRLGSPLHF.

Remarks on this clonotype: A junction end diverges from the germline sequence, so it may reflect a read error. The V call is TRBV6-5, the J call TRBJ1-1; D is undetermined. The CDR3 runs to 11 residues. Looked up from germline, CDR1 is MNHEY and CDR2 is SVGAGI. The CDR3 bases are TGCGCCAGCAGAGTAGACGGTGAAGCTTTCTTT. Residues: CASRVDGEAFF.

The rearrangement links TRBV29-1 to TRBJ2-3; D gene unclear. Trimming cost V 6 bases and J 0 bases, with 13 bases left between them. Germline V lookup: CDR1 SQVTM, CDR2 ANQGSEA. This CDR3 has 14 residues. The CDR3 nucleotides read TGCAGCGTCCATAATATATTCAGCACAGATACGCAGTATTTT. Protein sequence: CSVHNIFSTDTQYF.

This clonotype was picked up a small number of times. The CDR3 nucleotides are TGCAGTGCTACCAAGACAGGGTGGAATGAGCAGTTCTTC. Protein sequence: CSATKTGWNEQFF. The chain recombines TRBV20-1 with TRBJ2-1, with 7 bases aligning to TRBD1. The germline CDR1 and CDR2 sequences are DFQATT and SNEGSKA (reference sequence). The CDR3 covers 13 residues. With 4 bases clipped from V and 7 bases from J, the junction kept 7 bases outside the gene matches.

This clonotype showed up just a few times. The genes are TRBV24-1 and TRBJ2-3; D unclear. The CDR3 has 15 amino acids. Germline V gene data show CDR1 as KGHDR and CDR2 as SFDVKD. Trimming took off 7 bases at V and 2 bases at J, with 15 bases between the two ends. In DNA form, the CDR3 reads TGTGCCACCAGCCAGAATAGACTGAACACAGATACGCAGTATTTT. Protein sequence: CATSQNRLNTDTQYF.

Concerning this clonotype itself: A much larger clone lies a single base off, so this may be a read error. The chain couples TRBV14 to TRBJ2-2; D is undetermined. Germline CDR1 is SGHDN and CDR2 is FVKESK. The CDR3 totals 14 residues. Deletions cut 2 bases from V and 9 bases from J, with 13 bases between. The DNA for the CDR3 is TGTGCCAGCAGCCAATACGGCCGCCCCAGGGAGCTGTTTTTT. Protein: CASSQYGRPRELFF. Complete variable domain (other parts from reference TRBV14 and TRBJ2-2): EAGVTQFPSHSVIEKGQTVTLRCDPISGHDNLYWYRRVMGKEIKFLLHFVKESKQDESGMPNNRFLAERTGGTYSTLKVQPAELEDSGVYFCASSQYGRPRELFFGEGSRLTVL.

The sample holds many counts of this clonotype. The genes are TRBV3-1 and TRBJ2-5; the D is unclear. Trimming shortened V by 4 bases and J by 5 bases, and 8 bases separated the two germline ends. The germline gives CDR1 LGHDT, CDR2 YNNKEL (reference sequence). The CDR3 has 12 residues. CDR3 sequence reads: CASSPSLETQYF. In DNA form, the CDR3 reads TGTGCCAGCAGCCCTAGTTTGGAGACCCAGTACTTC.

The CDR3 loop reads CATSEVGTNEQFF. The CDR3 region has the DNA TGTGCCACCAGTGAAGTAGGCACCAATGAGCAGTTCTTC. The chain links TRBV24-1 to TRBJ2-1, with D hard to call. Germline loops: CDR1 KGHDR, CDR2 SFDVKD. Trimming took 4 bases from V and 6 from J, leaving 9 bases between them. The CDR3 loop spans 13 amino acids.

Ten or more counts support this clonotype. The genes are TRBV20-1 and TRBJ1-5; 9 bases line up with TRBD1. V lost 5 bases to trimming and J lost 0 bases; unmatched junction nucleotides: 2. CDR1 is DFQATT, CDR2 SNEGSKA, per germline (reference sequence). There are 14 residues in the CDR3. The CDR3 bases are TGCAGTGCTCGGACAGGGGATAGCAATCAGCCCCAGCATTTT. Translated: CSARTGDSNQPQHF.

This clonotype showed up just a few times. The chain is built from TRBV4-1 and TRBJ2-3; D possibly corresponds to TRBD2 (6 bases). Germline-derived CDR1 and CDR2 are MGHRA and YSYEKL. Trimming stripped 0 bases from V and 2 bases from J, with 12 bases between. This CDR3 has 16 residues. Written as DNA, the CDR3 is TGCGCCAGCAGCCAAGAGCCAGGGAGGCTCACAGATACGCAGTATTTT. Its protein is CASSQEPGRLTDTQYF.

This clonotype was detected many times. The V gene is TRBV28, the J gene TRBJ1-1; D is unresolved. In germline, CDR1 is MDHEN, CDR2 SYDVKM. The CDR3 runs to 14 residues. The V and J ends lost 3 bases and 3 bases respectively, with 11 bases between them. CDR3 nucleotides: TGTGCCAGCAGTTTCTTAGGAGGGTACACTGAAGCTTTCTTT. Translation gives CASSFLGGYTEAFF. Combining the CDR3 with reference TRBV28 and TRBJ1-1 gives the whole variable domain DVKVTQSSRYLVKRTGEKVFLECVQDMDHENMFWYRQDPGLGLRLIYFSYDVKMKEKGDIPEGYSVSREKKERFSLILESASTNQTSMYLCASSFLGGYTEAFFGQGTRLTVV.

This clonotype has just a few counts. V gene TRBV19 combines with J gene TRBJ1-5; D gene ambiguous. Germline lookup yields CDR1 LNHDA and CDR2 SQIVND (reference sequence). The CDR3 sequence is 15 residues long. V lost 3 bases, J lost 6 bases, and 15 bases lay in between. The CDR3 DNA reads TGTGCCAGTAGTATCCGATTGGCAGAGGTTCAGCCCCAGCATTTT. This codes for CASSIRLAEVQPQHF. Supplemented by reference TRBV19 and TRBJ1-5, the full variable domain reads DGGITQSPKYLFRKEGQNVTLSCEQNLNHDAMYWYRQDPGQGLRLIYYSQIVNDFQKGDIAEGYSVSREKKESFPLTVTSAQKNPTAFYLCASSIRLAEVQPQHFGDGTRLSIL.

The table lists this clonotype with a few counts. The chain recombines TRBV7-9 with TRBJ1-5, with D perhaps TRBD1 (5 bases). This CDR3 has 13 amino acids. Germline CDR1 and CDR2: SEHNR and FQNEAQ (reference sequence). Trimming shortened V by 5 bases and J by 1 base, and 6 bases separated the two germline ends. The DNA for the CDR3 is TGTGCCAGCAGCCAGGGCAGCAATCAGCCCCAGCATTTT. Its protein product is CASSQGSNQPQHF.

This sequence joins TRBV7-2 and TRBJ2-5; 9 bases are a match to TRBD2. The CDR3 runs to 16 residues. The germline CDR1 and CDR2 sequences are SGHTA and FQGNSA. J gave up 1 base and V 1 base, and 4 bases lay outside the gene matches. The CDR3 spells CASSLDSAGGQETQYF. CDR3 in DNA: TGTGCCAGCAGCTTAGATTCAGCGGGGGGCCAAGAGACCCAGTACTTC.

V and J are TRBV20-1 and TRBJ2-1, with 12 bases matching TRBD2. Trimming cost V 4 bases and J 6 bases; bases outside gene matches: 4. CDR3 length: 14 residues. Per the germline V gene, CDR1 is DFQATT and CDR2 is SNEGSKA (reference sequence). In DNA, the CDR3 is TGCAGTGCTACCCCTAGCGGGGGGGTCAATGAGCAGTTCTTC. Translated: CSATPSGGVNEQFF.

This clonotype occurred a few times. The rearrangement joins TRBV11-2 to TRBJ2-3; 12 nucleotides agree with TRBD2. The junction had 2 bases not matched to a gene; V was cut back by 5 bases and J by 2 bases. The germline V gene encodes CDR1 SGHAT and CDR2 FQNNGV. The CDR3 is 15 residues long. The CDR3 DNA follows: TGTGCCAGCAGCAGGACTAGCGGGGTCACAGATACGCAGTATTTT. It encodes CASSRTSGVTDTQYF.

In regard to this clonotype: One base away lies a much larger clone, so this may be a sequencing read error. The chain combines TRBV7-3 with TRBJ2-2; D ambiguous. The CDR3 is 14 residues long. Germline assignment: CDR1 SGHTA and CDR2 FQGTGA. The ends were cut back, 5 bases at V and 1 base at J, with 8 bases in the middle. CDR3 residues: CASSNEVNTGELFF. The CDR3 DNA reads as TGTGCCAGCAGCAATGAAGTGAACACCGGGGAGCTGTTTTTT. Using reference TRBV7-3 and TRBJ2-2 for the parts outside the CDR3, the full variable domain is GAGVSQTPSNKVTEKGKYVELRCDPISGHTALYWYRQSLGQGPEFLIYFQGTGAADDSGLPNDRFFAVRPEGSVSTLKIQRTERGDSAVYLCASSNEVNTGELFFGEGSRLTVL.